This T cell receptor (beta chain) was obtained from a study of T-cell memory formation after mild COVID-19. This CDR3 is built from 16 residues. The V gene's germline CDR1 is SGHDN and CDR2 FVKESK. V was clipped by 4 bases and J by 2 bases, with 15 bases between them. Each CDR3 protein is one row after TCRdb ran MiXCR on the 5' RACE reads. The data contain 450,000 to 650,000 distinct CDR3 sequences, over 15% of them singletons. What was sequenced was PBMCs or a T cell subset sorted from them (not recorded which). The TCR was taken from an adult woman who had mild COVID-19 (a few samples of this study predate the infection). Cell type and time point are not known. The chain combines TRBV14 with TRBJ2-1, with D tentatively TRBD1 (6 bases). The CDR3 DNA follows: TGTGCCAGCAGCCTAGCCGGGACACCAGCCTACAATGAGCAGTTCTTC. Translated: CASSLAGTPAYNEQFF.